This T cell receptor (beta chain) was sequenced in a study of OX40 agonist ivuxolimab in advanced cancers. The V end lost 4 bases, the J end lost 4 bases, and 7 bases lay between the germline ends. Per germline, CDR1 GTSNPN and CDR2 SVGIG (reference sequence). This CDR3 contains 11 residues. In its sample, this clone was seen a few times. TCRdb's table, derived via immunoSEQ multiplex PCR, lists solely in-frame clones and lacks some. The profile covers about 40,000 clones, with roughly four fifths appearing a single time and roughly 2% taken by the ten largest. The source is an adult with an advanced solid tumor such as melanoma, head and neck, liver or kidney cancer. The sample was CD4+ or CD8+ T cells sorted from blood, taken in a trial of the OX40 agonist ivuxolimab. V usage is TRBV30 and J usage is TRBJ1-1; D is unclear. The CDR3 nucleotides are TGTGCCTGGACCCTGATCACTGAAGCTTTCTTT. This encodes CAWTLITEAFF.